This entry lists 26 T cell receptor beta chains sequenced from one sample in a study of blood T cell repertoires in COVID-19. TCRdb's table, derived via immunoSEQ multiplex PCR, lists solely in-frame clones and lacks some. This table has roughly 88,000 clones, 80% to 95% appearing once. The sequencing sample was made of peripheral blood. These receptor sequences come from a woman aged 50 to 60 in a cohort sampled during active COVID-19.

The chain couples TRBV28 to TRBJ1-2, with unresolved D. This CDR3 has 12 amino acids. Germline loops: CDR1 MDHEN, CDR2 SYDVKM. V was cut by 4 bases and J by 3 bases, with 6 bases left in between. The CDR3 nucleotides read TGTGCCAGCAGTTGGGAGGACTATGGCTACACCTTC. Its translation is CASSWEDYGYTF.

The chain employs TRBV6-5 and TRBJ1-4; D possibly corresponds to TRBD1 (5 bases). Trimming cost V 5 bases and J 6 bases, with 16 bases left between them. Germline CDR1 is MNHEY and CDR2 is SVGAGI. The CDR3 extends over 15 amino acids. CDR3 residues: CASSQQAAGDEKLFF. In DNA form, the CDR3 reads TGTGCCAGCAGTCAACAGGCCGCCGGTGATGAAAAACTGTTTTTT.

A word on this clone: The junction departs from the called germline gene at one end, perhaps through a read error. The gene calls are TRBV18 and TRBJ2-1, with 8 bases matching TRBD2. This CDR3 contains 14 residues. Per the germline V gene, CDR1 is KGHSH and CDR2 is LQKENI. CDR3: CATSLAELGTEQFF. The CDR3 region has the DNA TGTGCCACCTCACTAGCGGAGCTAGGCACTGAGCAGTTCTTC.

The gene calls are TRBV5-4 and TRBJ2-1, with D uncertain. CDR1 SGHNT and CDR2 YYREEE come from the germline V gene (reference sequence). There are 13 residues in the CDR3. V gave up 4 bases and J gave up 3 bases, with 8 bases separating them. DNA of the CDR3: TGTGCCAGCAGCCCAGACAACTACAATGAGCAGTTCTTC. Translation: CASSPDNYNEQFF. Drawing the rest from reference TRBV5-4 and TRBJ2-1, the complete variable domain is ETGVTQSPTHLIKTRGQQVTLRCSSQSGHNTVSWYQQALGQGPQFIFQYYREEENGRGNFPPRFSGLQFPNYSSELNVNALELDDSALYLCASSPDNYNEQFFGPGTRLTVL.

CDR3 nucleotide sequence: TGTGCCAGCAGCTACGGGCCCCCGGTGTCAGCCTACGAGCAGTACTTC. As protein: CASSYGPPVSAYEQYF. This chain connects TRBV6-5 to TRBJ2-7, with unresolved D. V lost 6 bases and J lost 2, with 20 bases in between. CDR3 size: 16 residues. Looked up from germline, CDR1 is MNHEY and CDR2 is SVGAGI.

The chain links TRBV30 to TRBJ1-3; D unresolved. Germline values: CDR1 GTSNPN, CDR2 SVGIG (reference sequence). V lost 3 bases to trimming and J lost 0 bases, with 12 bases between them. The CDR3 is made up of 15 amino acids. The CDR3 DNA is TGTGCCTGGAGCGCCGCTATTTCCTCTGGAAACACCATATATTTT. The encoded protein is CAWSAAISSGNTIYF.

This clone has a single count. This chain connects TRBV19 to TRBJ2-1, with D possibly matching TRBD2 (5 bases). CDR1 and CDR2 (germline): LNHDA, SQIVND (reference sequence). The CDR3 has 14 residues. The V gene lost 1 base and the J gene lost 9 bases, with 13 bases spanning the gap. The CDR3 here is CASSIALGGGEQFF. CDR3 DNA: TGTGCCAGTAGTATAGCGCTAGGAGGTGGTGAGCAGTTCTTC.

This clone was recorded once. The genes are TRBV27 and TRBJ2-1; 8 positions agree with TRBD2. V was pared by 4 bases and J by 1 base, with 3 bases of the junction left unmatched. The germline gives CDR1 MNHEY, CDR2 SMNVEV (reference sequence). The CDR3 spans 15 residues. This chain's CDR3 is CASSYSGVSYNEQFF. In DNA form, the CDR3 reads TGTGCCAGCAGTTATAGCGGGGTGTCCTACAATGAGCAGTTCTTC.

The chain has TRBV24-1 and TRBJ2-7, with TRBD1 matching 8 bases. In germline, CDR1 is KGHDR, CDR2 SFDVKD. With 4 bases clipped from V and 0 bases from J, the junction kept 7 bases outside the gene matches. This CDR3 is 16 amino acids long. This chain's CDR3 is CATSDSGQGRSYEQYF. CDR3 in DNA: TGTGCCACCAGTGACTCCGGACAGGGTCGCTCCTACGAGCAGTACTTC.

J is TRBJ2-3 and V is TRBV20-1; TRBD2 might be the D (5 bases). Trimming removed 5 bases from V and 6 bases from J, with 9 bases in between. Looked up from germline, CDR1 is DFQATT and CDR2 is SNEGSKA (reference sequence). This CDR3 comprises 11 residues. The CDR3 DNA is TGCAGTGCTGAGTCGGGGGATACGCAGTATTTT. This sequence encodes CSAESGDTQYF.

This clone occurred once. CDR3 amino acids: CASSENRVGTEAFF. As DNA, the CDR3 is TGTGCCAGCTCAGAAAACAGGGTTGGGACTGAAGCTTTCTTT. The chain is built from TRBV18 and TRBJ1-1; maybe TRBD1 (6 bases). The V gene lost 5 bases and the J gene lost 5 bases, with 15 bases spanning the gap. Germline CDR1 and CDR2: KGHSH and LQKENI. This CDR3 comprises 14 residues.

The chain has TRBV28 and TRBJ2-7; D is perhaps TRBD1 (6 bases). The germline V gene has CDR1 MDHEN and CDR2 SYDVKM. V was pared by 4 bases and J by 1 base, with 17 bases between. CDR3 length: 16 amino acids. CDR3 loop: CASSSSDRMGSYEQYF. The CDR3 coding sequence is TGTGCCAGCAGTTCCTCAGACAGGATGGGATCCTACGAGCAGTACTTC.

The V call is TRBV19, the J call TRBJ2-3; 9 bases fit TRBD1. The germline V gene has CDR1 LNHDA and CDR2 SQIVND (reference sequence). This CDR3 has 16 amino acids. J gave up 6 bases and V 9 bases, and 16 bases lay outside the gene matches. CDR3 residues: CASRYRSGTGKDTQYF. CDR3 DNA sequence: TGTGCCAGCCGATACCGAAGCGGGACAGGGAAGGATACGCAGTATTTT.

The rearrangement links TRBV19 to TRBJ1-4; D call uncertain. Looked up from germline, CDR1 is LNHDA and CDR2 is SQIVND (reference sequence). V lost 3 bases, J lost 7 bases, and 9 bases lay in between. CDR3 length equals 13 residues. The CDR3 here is CASSMSVLEKLFF. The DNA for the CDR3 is TGTGCCAGTAGTATGTCAGTGCTTGAAAAACTGTTTTTT.

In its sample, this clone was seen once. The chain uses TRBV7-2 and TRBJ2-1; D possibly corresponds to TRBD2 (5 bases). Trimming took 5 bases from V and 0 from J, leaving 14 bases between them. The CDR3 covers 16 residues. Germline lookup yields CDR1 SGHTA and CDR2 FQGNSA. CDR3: CASSGGLYPSYNEQFF. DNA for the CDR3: TGTGCCAGCAGCGGAGGACTGTACCCCTCCTACAATGAGCAGTTCTTC.

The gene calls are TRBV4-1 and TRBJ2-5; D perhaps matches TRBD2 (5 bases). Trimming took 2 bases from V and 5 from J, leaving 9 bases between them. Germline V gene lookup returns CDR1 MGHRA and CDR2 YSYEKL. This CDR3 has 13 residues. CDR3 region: CASSQFRRETQYF. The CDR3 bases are TGCGCCAGCAGCCAATTTCGGAGGGAGACCCAGTACTTC.

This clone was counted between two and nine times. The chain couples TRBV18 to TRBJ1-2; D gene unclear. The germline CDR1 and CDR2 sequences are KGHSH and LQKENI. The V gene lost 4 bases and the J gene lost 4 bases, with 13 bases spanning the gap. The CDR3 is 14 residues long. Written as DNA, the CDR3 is TGTGCCAGCTCACAACCGGCAGATCGCTATGGCTACACCTTC. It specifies CASSQPADRYGYTF.

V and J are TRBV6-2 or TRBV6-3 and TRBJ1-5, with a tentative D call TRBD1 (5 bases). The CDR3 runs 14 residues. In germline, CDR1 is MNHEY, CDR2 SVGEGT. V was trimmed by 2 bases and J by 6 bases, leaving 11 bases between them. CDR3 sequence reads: CASSYRGLSQPQHF. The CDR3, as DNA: TGTGCCAGCAGTTACCGGGGGTTGAGTCAGCCCCAGCATTTT.

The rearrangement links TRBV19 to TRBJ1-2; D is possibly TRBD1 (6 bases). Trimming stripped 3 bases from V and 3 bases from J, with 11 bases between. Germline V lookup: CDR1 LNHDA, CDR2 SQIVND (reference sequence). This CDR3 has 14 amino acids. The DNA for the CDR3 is TGTGCCAGTAGTATCCTCCGACAGGACTATGGCTACACCTTC. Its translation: CASSILRQDYGYTF.

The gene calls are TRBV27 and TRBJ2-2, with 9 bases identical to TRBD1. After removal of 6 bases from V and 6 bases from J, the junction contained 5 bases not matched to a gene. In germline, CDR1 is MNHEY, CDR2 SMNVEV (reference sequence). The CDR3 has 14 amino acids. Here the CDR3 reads CASSWGQGSGELFF. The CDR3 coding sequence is TGTGCCAGCAGCTGGGGACAGGGTTCCGGGGAGCTGTTTTTT.

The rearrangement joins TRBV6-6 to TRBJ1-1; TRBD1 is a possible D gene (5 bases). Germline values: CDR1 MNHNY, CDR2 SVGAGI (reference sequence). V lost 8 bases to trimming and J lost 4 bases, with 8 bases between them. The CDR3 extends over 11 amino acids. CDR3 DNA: TGTGCCAGCCTAGGGGTCACTGAAGCTTTCTTT. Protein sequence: CASLGVTEAFF.

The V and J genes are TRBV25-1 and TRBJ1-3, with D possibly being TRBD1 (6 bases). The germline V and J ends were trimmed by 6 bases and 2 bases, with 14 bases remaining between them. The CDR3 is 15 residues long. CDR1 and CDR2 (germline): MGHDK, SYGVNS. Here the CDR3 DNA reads TGTGCCAGCAGGCCTACAGGGATCCCTGGAAACACCATATATTTT. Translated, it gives CASRPTGIPGNTIYF.

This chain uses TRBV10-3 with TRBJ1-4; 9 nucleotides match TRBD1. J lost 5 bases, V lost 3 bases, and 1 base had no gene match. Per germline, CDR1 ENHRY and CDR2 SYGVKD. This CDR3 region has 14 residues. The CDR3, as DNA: TGTGCCATCAGTGAAGGGACAGGGAATGAAAAACTGTTTTTT. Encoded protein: CAISEGTGNEKLFF.

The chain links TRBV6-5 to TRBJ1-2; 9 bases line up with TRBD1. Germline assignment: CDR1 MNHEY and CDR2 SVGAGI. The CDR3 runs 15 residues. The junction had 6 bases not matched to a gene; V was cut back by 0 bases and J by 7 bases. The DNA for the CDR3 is TGTGCCAGCAGTTACTCGGGACAGGGAATGTTTGGCTACACCTTC. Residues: CASSYSGQGMFGYTF.

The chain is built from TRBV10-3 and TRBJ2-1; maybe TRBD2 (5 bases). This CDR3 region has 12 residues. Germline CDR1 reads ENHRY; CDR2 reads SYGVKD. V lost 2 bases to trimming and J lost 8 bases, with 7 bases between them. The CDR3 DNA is TGTGCCATCAGTGAGGAGGGCGATGAGCAGTTCTTC. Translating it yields CAISEEGDEQFF.

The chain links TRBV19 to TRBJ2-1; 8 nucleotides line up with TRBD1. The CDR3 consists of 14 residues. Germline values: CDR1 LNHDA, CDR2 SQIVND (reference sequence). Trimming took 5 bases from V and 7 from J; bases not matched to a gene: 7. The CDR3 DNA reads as TGTGCCAGTAGTCGGGACAGGATTCTAAATGAGCAGTTCTTC. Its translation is CASSRDRILNEQFF.